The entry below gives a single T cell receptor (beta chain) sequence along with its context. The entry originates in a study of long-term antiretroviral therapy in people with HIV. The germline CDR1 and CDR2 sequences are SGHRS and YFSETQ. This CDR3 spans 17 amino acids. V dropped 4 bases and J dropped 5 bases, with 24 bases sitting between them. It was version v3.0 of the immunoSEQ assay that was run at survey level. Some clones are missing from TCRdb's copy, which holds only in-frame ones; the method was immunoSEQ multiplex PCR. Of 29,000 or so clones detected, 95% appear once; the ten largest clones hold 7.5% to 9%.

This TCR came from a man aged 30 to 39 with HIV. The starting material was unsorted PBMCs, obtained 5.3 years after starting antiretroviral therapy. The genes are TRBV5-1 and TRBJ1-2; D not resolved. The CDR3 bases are TGCGCCAGCAGCCCCGAGGTAGCGGCCGGCGACGGGTATGGCTACACCTTC. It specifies CASSPEVAAGDGYGYTF. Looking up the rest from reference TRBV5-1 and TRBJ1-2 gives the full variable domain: KAGVTQTPRYLIKTRGQQVTLSCSPISGHRSVSWYQQTPGQGLQFLFEYFSETQRNKGNFPGRFSGRQFSNSRSEMNVSTLELGDSALYLCASSPEVAAGDGYGYTFGSGTRLTVV.